This TCR beta chain was documented in a study of Ad26.COV2.S vaccination and SARS-CoV-2 variants. Findings and limits, study-wide: An underestimation of total T cell responses may have resulted from the TCR breadth and depth analyses. Across vaccine and placebo recipients, the breadth of non-spike TCRs was similar.

The assay was immunoSEQ multiplex PCR, and TCRdb's table has in-frame clones only and misses some. This sample has roughly 380,000 clones; 80% to 90% occur once, and the top ten carry 3.4%. The treatment: approximately 18 received Ad26.COV2.S at low or high dose, single or two shots; 5 received placebo; per-sample allocation not given. Each sample was drawn 63 days after the first injection (of vaccine or placebo). The donor was a Boston adult aged 18-55 years. About this clone: What it binds is unknown.

CDR1 and CDR2 from the germline V gene are LGHNA and YNFKEQ. The CDR3 consists of 16 residues. Trimming removed 0 bases at V and 7 bases at J, with 18 bases between. The sample consisted of peripheral blood, taken in a trial of Ad26.COV2.S vaccine versus placebo. The chain joins TRBV4-2 to TRBJ1-2, with D possibly matching TRBD1 (6 bases). The clonotype originates from a person between 18 and 59 years old who received the Ad26.COV2.S COVID-19 vaccine or a placebo. The CDR3 reads CASSQDEGGPGAGYTF. CDR3 coding DNA: TGTGCCAGCAGCCAAGATGAGGGGGGCCCGGGGGCTGGCTACACCTTC.